The 21 T cell receptor beta chains presented below share a single source sample, sequenced in a study of molecular identifiers for immune sequencing clone quantification (dated by TCRdb to the late 2010s). The method behind the library was PCR. Reads for this sample came from a NextSeq 500. The public reads were run again by TCRdb, first through fastp at Q25 and then through MiXCR, and only productive beta chains were kept. Identical CDR3 proteins give one entry, which carries the most common genes and DNA. The sample table shows under 800,000 distinct CDR3 sequences, and approximately 24% are seen once. The ten largest account for 0.78% of the sample. The sequenced sample consisted of naive CD8+ T cells from blood, with Jurkat cell RNA spiked in. The meaning of the sample's cell subset or site label: FACS-sorted CD8+CD4-CCR7+CD45RA+ naive T cells. The receptor set was obtained from a human donor in good health. Some libraries in this study had Jurkat cell RNA spiked in.

The sample holds a few counts of this clonotype. In DNA form, the CDR3 reads TGCAGTGCCCATCAGGGACAGGAGCACTCCTACAATGAGCAGTTCTTC. Translated: CSAHQGQEHSYNEQFF. The chain combines TRBV20-1 with TRBJ2-1, with 8 nucleotides matching TRBD1. Germline trimming cut 6 bases from V and 0 bases from J; bases unmatched to any gene: 10. The CDR3 extends over 16 amino acids. Germline assignment: CDR1 DFQATT and CDR2 SNEGSKA (reference sequence).

This clonotype appeared many times. CDR3 loop: CASIGSSYEQYF. The CDR3 coding sequence is TGTGCCAGCATCGGCAGCTCCTACGAGCAGTACTTC. The chain recombines TRBV7-9 with TRBJ2-7, with no clear D. Trimming took 7 bases from V and 0 from J, leaving 7 bases between them. CDR1 and CDR2 (germline): SEHNR, FQNEAQ (reference sequence). CDR3 length: 12 residues.

On this clonotype: A read error may produce the germline difference seen at one junction end. V and J are TRBV4-3 and TRBJ2-5; 8 positions agree with TRBD2. Germline values: CDR1 LGHNA, CDR2 YSLEER. CDR3 length equals 15 residues. As DNA, the CDR3 is TGCGCCAGCAGCCAAGAAGTAGCGGGGCAAGAGCCCCAGTACTTC. Its protein is CASSQEVAGQEPQYF.

This clonotype showed up many times. V and J are TRBV7-9 and TRBJ1-5; D possibly corresponds to TRBD1 (5 bases). V was pared by 5 bases and J by 0 bases, with 14 bases between. The CDR3 length is 16 residues. Germline CDR1 and CDR2: SEHNR and FQNEAQ (reference sequence). CDR3 sequence (DNA): TGTGCCAGCAGCGCTGGGAGGGGTTATAGCAATCAGCCCCAGCATTTT. This gives the protein CASSAGRGYSNQPQHF.

This clonotype was seen repeatedly, ten times or more. The chain joins TRBV4-3 to TRBJ2-3; D not certain. Germline loops: CDR1 LGHNA, CDR2 YSLEER. The CDR3 has 16 amino acids. V dropped 0 bases and J dropped 0 bases, with 10 bases sitting between them. The CDR3 is CASSQDDAISTDTQYF. The CDR3 DNA is TGCGCCAGCAGCCAAGATGATGCGATAAGCACAGATACGCAGTATTTT.

The table lists this clonotype with many counts. The chain uses TRBV5-4 and TRBJ1-1, with unresolved D. CDR3 length: 13 amino acids. Trimming pared 5 bases from V and 5 bases from J, leaving 13 bases between. CDR1 and CDR2 from the germline V gene are SGHNT and YYREEE (reference sequence). The CDR3 region is CASSPRADTEAFF. CDR3 bases: TGTGCCAGCAGTCCTAGGGCAGATACTGAAGCTTTCTTT.

The chain recombines TRBV29-1 with TRBJ2-2; D is uncertain. Germline CDR1 SQVTM, CDR2 ANQGSEA. V was clipped by 3 bases and J by 10 bases, with 12 bases between them. CDR3 length equals 12 residues. For the CDR3, the DNA is TGCAGCGTTGATTGGAACGCCGAGGAGCTGTTTTTT. It translates to CSVDWNAEELFF.

Comments on this clonotype: This clone may be a read error of a much larger clone one base away. V and J are TRBV12-3 or TRBV12-4 and TRBJ1-6, with a weak D call TRBD1 (5 bases). CDR3 size: 15 residues. Trimming removed 8 bases from V and 10 bases from J, with 21 bases in between. CDR3 in amino acids: CASRLGDGPLSPLHF. CDR3 coding DNA: TGTGCCAGCCGCCTCGGGGACGGGCCGTTATCACCCCTCCACTTT.

This clonotype was seen repeatedly, ten times or more. The rearrangement joins TRBV19 to TRBJ2-3, with D perhaps assigned TRBD1 or TRBD2 (6 bases each). The germline V gene encodes CDR1 LNHDA and CDR2 SQIVND (reference sequence). This CDR3 has 14 residues. V shed 7 bases and J shed 6 bases, with 17 bases lying between them. The chain's CDR3 is CASNDGGPSDTQYF. CDR3 coding DNA: TGTGCCAGTAACGACGGGGGCCCGAGCGATACGCAGTATTTT.

Note on this clonotype: A much more abundant neighbour one base away suggests this may be a read error. The chain couples TRBV27 to TRBJ1-5; unclear D gene. This CDR3 contains 15 residues. From germline, CDR1 is MNHEY and CDR2 SMNVEV (reference sequence). The CDR3 reads CASSSAGFSNLPQHF. CDR3 DNA: TGTGCCAGCAGTTCGGCGGGGTTCAGCAATCTGCCCCAGCATTTT.

For this clonotype: A much bigger clone sits one base away, suggesting this may be a read error. V and J are TRBV20-1 and TRBJ1-1; 7 bases are a match to TRBD1. This CDR3 spans 14 amino acids. V was clipped by 5 bases and J by 4 bases; unmatched bases: 10. CDR1 and CDR2 (germline): DFQATT, SNEGSKA (reference sequence). The CDR3 nucleotides read TGCAGTGCTCGGGACAGTTACATGAGCACTGAAGCTTTCTTT. Amino acid sequence: CSARDSYMSTEAFF.

This chain uses TRBV5-3 with TRBJ2-7, with a possible D match to TRBD1 (6 bases). Being an ORF, TRBV5-3 has a function that is uncertain. This CDR3 has 15 amino acids. Between the trimmed V and J ends, which lost 8 bases and 0 bases, there was a span of 18 bases. CDR3 residues: CASSPTGMSSYEQYF. CDR3 in DNA: TGTGCCAGCAGTCCAACAGGGATGAGCTCCTACGAGCAGTACTTC.

This clonotype has only a few counts. J is TRBJ1-3 and V is TRBV27; no firm D call. CDR3 size: 14 residues. Trimming cost V 2 bases and J 2 bases, with 7 bases left between them. Germline CDR1 is MNHEY and CDR2 is SMNVEV (reference sequence). Here the CDR3 reads CASSLQGPGNTIYF. CDR3 bases: TGTGCCAGCAGTTTACAAGGTCCTGGAAACACCATATATTTT.

A note on this clonotype: One end of the junction fails to match germline, which may point to a read error. The CDR3 protein is CSSSQEDLDRASYEQYF. CDR3 coding DNA: TGCTCCAGCAGCCAAGAAGACTTGGACAGGGCCTCCTACGAGCAGTACTTC. The chain has TRBV4-1 and TRBJ2-7, with 8 nucleotides matching TRBD1. The CDR3 totals 17 residues. Germline V gene sequence: CDR1 MGHRA, CDR2 YSYEKL.

The genes are TRBV19 and TRBJ1-1; TRBD1 aligns across 10 bases. The length of the CDR3 is 15 residues. Germline V gene data show CDR1 as LNHDA and CDR2 as SQIVND (reference sequence). Trimming at V came to 5 bases and at J to 1 base, leaving 4 bases not matched to a gene. CDR3 region: CASSVDRGQNTEAFF. The CDR3 DNA sequence: TGTGCCAGTAGTGTCGACAGGGGGCAGAACACTGAAGCTTTCTTT.

About this clonotype: A much larger clone lies a single base off, so this may be a read error. J is TRBJ1-4 and V is TRBV6-5; TRBD1 might be the D (6 bases). The V end was cut by 8 bases, the J end by 8 bases, with 18 bases between. CDR3 size: 14 residues. Per the germline V gene, CDR1 is MNHEY and CDR2 is SVGAGI. The CDR3 nucleotides are TGTGCCAGCGGTCACTCGCCGGGACAAGAAAAACTGTTTTTT. Its protein is CASGHSPGQEKLFF.

Points on this clonotype: Its ends do not fully match the called genes, so a read error is possible. The chain combines TRBV27 with TRBJ2-3, with 9 bases lining up with TRBD1. The CDR3 has 15 residues. Germline V gives CDR1 MNHEY, CDR2 SMNVEV (reference sequence). CDR3: CASGLPGTGRDTQYF. The CDR3 nucleotides read TGTGCCAGCGGTTTACCAGGGACAGGGAGAGATACGCAGTATTTT.

In this sample, this clonotype turned up a few times. The junction and the germline gene differ at one end; a read error may be behind it. The V call is TRBV30, the J call TRBJ1-1; D call uncertain. This CDR3 spans 11 amino acids. Per germline, CDR1 GTSNPN and CDR2 SVGIG (reference sequence). The CDR3 sequence: CAWRLNTVAFF. The CDR3 DNA reads as TGTGCCTGGAGGCTGAACACTGTAGCTTTCTTT.

The V and J genes are TRBV6-2 or TRBV6-3 and TRBJ2-1; D assignment may be TRBD1 or TRBD2 (5 bases each). Germline V gives CDR1 MNHEY, CDR2 SVGEGT. V was pared by 3 bases and J by 8 bases, with 23 bases between. The CDR3 is made up of 17 amino acids. The CDR3 is CASSYMSWGRDGDEQFF. In DNA, the CDR3 is TGTGCCAGCAGTTATATGTCTTGGGGACGGGACGGCGATGAGCAGTTCTTC.

This clonotype was recorded many times. This rearrangement joins TRBV24-1 to TRBJ2-2; D is uncertain. Germline CDR1 and CDR2: KGHDR and SFDVKD. Trimming stripped 7 bases from V and 2 bases from J, with 4 bases between. The CDR3 length is 12 residues. Here the CDR3 DNA reads TGTGCCACCAGCGTAAACACCGGGGAGCTGTTTTTT. Translated, it gives CATSVNTGELFF.

This clonotype was counted ten times or more. The genes are TRBV5-1 and TRBJ1-1; 9 nucleotides line up with TRBD1. Trimming took 1 base from V and 4 from J; bases not matched to a gene: 8. Germline V CDR1 and CDR2: SGHRS, YFSETQ. The CDR3 contains 16 residues. This chain's CDR3 is CASSLTQDRGGTEAFF. Written as DNA, the CDR3 is TGCGCCAGCAGCTTGACACAGGACAGGGGAGGCACTGAAGCTTTCTTT. Full variable domain (rest looked up from reference TRBV5-1 and TRBJ1-1): KAGVTQTPRYLIKTRGQQVTLSCSPISGHRSVSWYQQTPGQGLQFLFEYFSETQRNKGNFPGRFSGRQFSNSRSEMNVSTLELGDSALYLCASSLTQDRGGTEAFFGQGTRLTVV.